The rows below give T cell receptor beta chains drawn from one sample of a study of early T cells in non-severe SARS-CoV-2 infection. TCRdb reprocessed the 5' RACE reads via MiXCR and lists one record per CDR3 protein. The table shows approximately 83,000 distinct CDR3 sequences, with more than 13% occurring only once. Source material: whole blood. Receptors originate from an adult who was a healthcare worker with PCR-confirmed SARS-CoV-2 infection or an uninfected control (not recorded which). CDR3s include the opening cysteine and the closing phenylalanine or tryptophan. The D gene is left open where the match is weak. Expanded clones are given a class, and other clones once, few, many or no size at all.

CDR3nt: TGTGCCAGCACCGAACGTTGGACAGATACGCAGTATTTT
CDR3aa: CASTERWTDTQYF
abundance: many
d_gene: .
v_gene: TRBV2
j_gene: TRBJ2-3

CDR3nt: TGTGCCAGCAGTCCATCCCGGACTAGCGGGAGGGCCGAGTACAATGAGCAGTTCTTC
CDR3aa: CASSPSRTSGRAEYNEQFF
abundance: .
d_gene: TRBD2
v_gene: TRBV6-2/TRBV6-3
j_gene: TRBJ2-1

CDR3nt: TGTGCCAGCAGCTTGCAGGGAGCGAACACTGAAGCTTTCTTT
CDR3aa: CASSLQGANTEAFF
abundance: .
d_gene: .
v_gene: TRBV5-8
j_gene: TRBJ1-1

CDR3nt: TGCAGCGTAGCGGGACTAGCGGAGAACAATGAGCAGTTCTTC
CDR3aa: CSVAGLAENNEQFF
abundance: .
d_gene: TRBD2
v_gene: TRBV29-1
j_gene: TRBJ2-1

CDR3nt: TGTGCCAGCAGCTTAGCGTTGGCTGGGCTGTTTTTT
CDR3aa: CASSLALAGLFF
abundance: few
d_gene: .
v_gene: TRBV7-9
j_gene: TRBJ2-2

CDR3nt: TGTGCCAGCTCCGACACGTCCACCGGGGAGCTGTTTTTT
CDR3aa: CASSDTSTGELFF
abundance: many
d_gene: .
v_gene: TRBV18
j_gene: TRBJ2-2

CDR3nt: TGCGCCAGCAGCCCTCCTGTCGCGGGAGGGAGCGAGCAGTACTTC
CDR3aa: CASSPPVAGGSEQYF
abundance: .
d_gene: TRBD2
v_gene: TRBV5-1
j_gene: TRBJ2-7

CDR3nt: TGCGCCAGCAGCCAAGGAGGGACAGGGGGTTCCTCTACGCAGTATTTT
CDR3aa: CASSQGGTGGSSTQYF
abundance: .
d_gene: TRBD1
v_gene: TRBV4-1
j_gene: TRBJ2-3

CDR3nt: TGCAGCGTTGAACTAGCGGGTATTATGGGCCATGAGCAGTTCTTC
CDR3aa: CSVELAGIMGHEQFF
abundance: .
d_gene: TRBD2
v_gene: TRBV29-1
j_gene: TRBJ2-1

CDR3nt: TGTGCCAGCAGTTTTTGGTGGACAGGAGCAATCTACGAGCAGTACTTC
CDR3aa: CASSFWWTGAIYEQYF
abundance: .
d_gene: TRBD1
v_gene: TRBV12-3/TRBV12-4
j_gene: TRBJ2-7

CDR3nt: TGTGCCAGCAGTTTAGTTGGTCCGCAAGCGACCCAGTACTTC
CDR3aa: CASSLVGPQATQYF
abundance: few
d_gene: .
v_gene: TRBV12-3/TRBV12-4
j_gene: TRBJ2-5

CDR3nt: TGTGCCAGCTCTTCGAACACCGGGGAGCTGTTTTTT
CDR3aa: CASSSNTGELFF
abundance: few
d_gene: .
v_gene: TRBV28
j_gene: TRBJ2-2

CDR3nt: TGCGCCAGCAGCCAAGATGGGGGACGCAGCACAGATACGCAGTATTTT
CDR3aa: CASSQDGGRSTDTQYF
abundance: .
d_gene: .
v_gene: TRBV4-1
j_gene: TRBJ2-3

CDR3nt: TGTGCCAGCAGCAGCACTGCAGGGTATGAGCAGTTCTTC
CDR3aa: CASSSTAGYEQFF
abundance: few
d_gene: .
v_gene: TRBV7-9
j_gene: TRBJ2-1

CDR3nt: TGCAGCGTTTCTCTCCGCGCCGCGGGCTATGGCTACACCTTC
CDR3aa: CSVSLRAAGYGYTF
abundance: few
d_gene: .
v_gene: TRBV29-1
j_gene: TRBJ1-2

CDR3nt: TGCAGCTTCTCACCGGGACGGCAAGCTAACTATGGCTACACCTTC
CDR3aa: CSFSPGRQANYGYTF
abundance: .
d_gene: .
v_gene: TRBV29-1
j_gene: TRBJ1-2

CDR3nt: TGTGCCAGCAGCTTATACGAGTACCCGGGACAGAAAGCTTTCTTT
CDR3aa: CASSLYEYPGQKAFF
abundance: many
d_gene: TRBD1
v_gene: TRBV7-9
j_gene: TRBJ1-1

CDR3nt: TGTGCCAGCAGCTCCACTTTGCTAGCGGGCAATGAGCAGTTCTTC
CDR3aa: CASSSTLLAGNEQFF
abundance: .
d_gene: TRBD2
v_gene: TRBV13
j_gene: TRBJ2-1

CDR3nt: TGTGCCAGCAGCTTAGAGAGGAGGAGTTACTACGAGCAGTACTTC
CDR3aa: CASSLERRSYYEQYF
abundance: .
d_gene: .
v_gene: TRBV7-8
j_gene: TRBJ2-7

CDR3nt: TGTGCCAGCAGTTCCACAGGGTTGGGTCAGCCCCAGCATTTT
CDR3aa: CASSSTGLGQPQHF
abundance: .
d_gene: .
v_gene: TRBV6-5
j_gene: TRBJ1-5

CDR3nt: TGTGCTAGCAGCCTGGGACCATACAATGAGCAGTTCTTC
CDR3aa: CASSLGPYNEQFF
abundance: many
d_gene: .
v_gene: TRBV7-7
j_gene: TRBJ2-1

CDR3nt: TGTGCCAGCAGCTTAGATCGAGCGGGAGCGGGTCAGTTCTTC
CDR3aa: CASSLDRAGAGQFF
abundance: .
d_gene: TRBD2
v_gene: TRBV7-2
j_gene: TRBJ2-1

CDR3nt: TGTGCCAGCAGTTTCACGCGGAGTGCGGGGCAAGAGACCCAGTACTTC
CDR3aa: CASSFTRSAGQETQYF
abundance: .
d_gene: .
v_gene: TRBV11-2
j_gene: TRBJ2-5

CDR3nt: TGTGCCAGCAGGCCGGGACAGGGGACCCCCGACCGCCTCTCTGGGGCCAACGTCCTGACTTTC
CDR3aa: CASRPGQGTPDRLSGANVLTF
abundance: few
d_gene: TRBD1
v_gene: TRBV12-3/TRBV12-4
j_gene: TRBJ2-6

CDR3nt: TGTGCCAGCAGCTTAAATAGCGGGCTTAGCACAGATACGCAGTATTTT
CDR3aa: CASSLNSGLSTDTQYF
abundance: few
d_gene: TRBD2
v_gene: TRBV11-3
j_gene: TRBJ2-3

CDR3nt: TGTGCCAGTAGTACTCCAGGGGGGACTAATGAAAAACTGTTTTTT
CDR3aa: CASSTPGGTNEKLFF
abundance: many
d_gene: TRBD1
v_gene: TRBV19
j_gene: TRBJ1-4

CDR3nt: TGTGCCAGCAGTTACTCGCAGGGAAAACTCGGCTACACCTTC
CDR3aa: CASSYSQGKLGYTF
abundance: many
d_gene: .
v_gene: TRBV6-6
j_gene: TRBJ1-2

CDR3nt: TGTGCCAGCAGCGAAGGGGCAGGGCTACATCAGCCCCAGCATTTT
CDR3aa: CASSEGAGLHQPQHF
abundance: few
d_gene: .
v_gene: TRBV6-5
j_gene: TRBJ1-5

CDR3nt: TGTGCCAGCAGTATCAGGACAGGGATCCGTGCTTTCTTT
CDR3aa: CASSIRTGIRAFF
abundance: many
d_gene: TRBD1
v_gene: TRBV12-3/TRBV12-4
j_gene: TRBJ1-1

CDR3nt: TGTGCTAGTGTCCCGGGGGGGCCCTTCGGCGAGCAGTACTTC
CDR3aa: CASVPGGPFGEQYF
abundance: many
d_gene: TRBD2
v_gene: TRBV12-5
j_gene: TRBJ2-7

CDR3nt: TGTGCCAGCAGTGATCGGGACAGGGGCCGTCGGTTCTCTGGGGCCAACGTCCTGACTTTC
CDR3aa: CASSDRDRGRRFSGANVLTF
abundance: many
d_gene: TRBD1
v_gene: TRBV6-1
j_gene: TRBJ2-6

CDR3nt: TGCAGTGCGAAGTCCGGGACTGGGGTCAATGAGCAGTTCTTC
CDR3aa: CSAKSGTGVNEQFF
abundance: once
d_gene: .
v_gene: TRBV29-1
j_gene: TRBJ2-1

CDR3nt: TGCGCCAGCAGCCAAGGAGAACAGGGCTACGAGCAGTACTTC
CDR3aa: CASSQGEQGYEQYF
abundance: few
d_gene: .
v_gene: TRBV4-1
j_gene: TRBJ2-7

CDR3nt: TGTGCCAGCAGTTCCCGGGGACGCGAAAAACTGTTTTTT
CDR3aa: CASSSRGREKLFF
abundance: many
d_gene: .
v_gene: TRBV27
j_gene: TRBJ1-4

CDR3nt: TGTGCCAGCAGTGAATTGGGGCAGGGGAACACTGAAGCTTTCTTT
CDR3aa: CASSELGQGNTEAFF
abundance: few
d_gene: .
v_gene: TRBV25-1
j_gene: TRBJ1-1